Detailed here is one T cell receptor (beta chain). What it binds is unknown. The sample belongs to a study of T cell responses to AZD1222 COVID-19 vaccine. This CDR3 comprises 17 residues. With V trimmed by 6 bases and J by 6 bases, 15 bases remained unmatched. Per the germline V gene, CDR1 is MDHEN and CDR2 is SYDVKM. The repertoire was sequenced with immunoSEQ multiplex PCR; TCRdb's copy has only in-frame clones and lacks some. The profile covers around 54,000 clones, with around 88% appearing a single time and around 7% taken by the ten largest. Whole-study results and caveats: Regions 160-218 and 743-854 held dominance among vaccine-associated CD4 TCRs, which spanned spike. Reportedly, nearly half the spike-specific TCRs target unmutated variant regions. In a largely white British group with more females than males, clonal diversity was possibly underestimated. Seropositivity was recorded at baseline in only six AZD1222 recipients.

V and J are TRBV28 and TRBJ1-2, with 11 bases that match TRBD1. The origin of this receptor is an adult who received the AZD1222 COVID-19 vaccine. The material sequenced was peripheral blood, taken 28 days after the second AZD1222 dose. The CDR3 nucleotides read TGTGCCAGCAGCCCCCCCGGGACAGGGGGTCGGAACGATGGCTACACCTTC. Translating it yields CASSPPGTGGRNDGYTF.